This TCR beta chain emerged from a study of blood T cell repertoires in COVID-19. Across the whole study: T cells, B-cell-depleted T cells, or PBMCs supplied cDNA or gDNA.

V was cut by 3 bases and J by 8 bases, with 11 bases left in between. Germline CDR1 is SGHTA and CDR2 is FQGNSA. This CDR3 spans 14 amino acids. The assay was immunoSEQ multiplex PCR, and TCRdb's table has in-frame clones only and misses some. This table holds approximately 100,000 clones, roughly 83% found once. The origin of this receptor is a woman of 80 years or more with active or convalescent COVID-19. This sequence joins TRBV7-2 and TRBJ1-6; no firm D call. The sequenced sample was peripheral blood. Here the CDR3 reads CASSFGRSDSPLHF. The CDR3 DNA sequence: TGTGCCAGCAGCTTTGGCAGGTCGGATTCACCCCTCCACTTT.